This record concerns one T cell receptor (beta chain) sequence. Data came from immunoSEQ multiplex PCR; TCRdb stores just in-frame clones and leaves some out. The sample contains around 110,000 clones, about 90% of which appear only once. The sample comes from a study of T cell responses to AZD1222 COVID-19 vaccine. The CDR3 runs 13 residues. Trimming left V 1 base short and J 1 base short, with 5 bases between. The germline gives CDR1 LNHNV, CDR2 YYDKDF (reference sequence). Sequencing was performed on peripheral blood, taken 28 days after the second AZD1222 dose. The receptor comes from an adult who received the AZD1222 COVID-19 vaccine. The genes are TRBV15 and TRBJ2-7; no reliable D call. The CDR3 sequence: CATSRVGSYEQYF. DNA of the CDR3: TGTGCCACCAGCAGAGTGGGGTCCTACGAGCAGTACTTC.